The source of this T cell receptor beta chain is a study of shared clonotypes between healthy human individuals. Study results and limitations: Some naive CD4 clonotypes, around 4.9%, turned up in common across four donors. Some clonotypes were shared by all four sorted-subset donors, while others were not shared. The non-shared ones had lower generation probabilities than the shared ones.

Per the germline V gene, CDR1 is KGHSH and CDR2 is LQKENI. The CDR3 consists of 15 residues. The V end lost 3 bases, the J end lost 4 bases, and 15 bases lay between the germline ends. Regarding this clone: Its antigen remains unidentified.

Produced via immunoSEQ multiplex PCR; TCRdb's table is partial and in-frame only. The data hold under 750,000 clones, with 72% observed a single time. The chain uses TRBV18 and TRBJ1-2; possibly TRBD1 for D (6 bases). This sequence originates from a woman in her twenties or thirties in good health. The specimen was memory CD4+ T cells sorted from blood. This sample's subset: CD45RA-negative fraction. The CDR3 bases are TGTGCCAGCTCACCCGAGACAGGTCGTGGCTATGGCTACACCTTC. This gives the protein CASSPETGRGYGYTF.